This T cell receptor (beta chain) derives from a study of blood T cell repertoires in COVID-19. Study-level information: Samples came from the United States, Italy and Spain, spanning acute and convalescent COVID-19.

Measured with immunoSEQ multiplex PCR; TCRdb has only the in-frame clones, and not every one. The sample records about 77,000 clones, 75% to 85% being singletons. This CDR3 has 13 amino acids. CDR1 and CDR2 from the germline V gene are LGHDT and YNNKEL (reference sequence). V lost 1 base to trimming and J lost 9 bases, with 7 bases between them. This TCR came from an older woman with acute or convalescent COVID-19. Sequencing used peripheral blood. The chain links TRBV3-1 (or the pseudogene TRBV3-2) to TRBJ1-6; D call uncertain. The CDR3 here is CASSQVVSSPLHF. The CDR3 DNA follows: TGTGCCAGCAGCCAAGTCGTGAGTTCACCCCTCCACTTT.